This T cell receptor beta chain was obtained from a study of metastatic and nonmetastatic thyroid tumors. Prior to thyroid surgery, none of the patients had received any treatment. Concerning this clone: Germline is not matched at one junction end, which may reflect a read error.

This CDR3 is built from 20 residues. Germline loops: CDR1 SGHDN, CDR2 FVKESK. Authors' methods: A classifier for distant metastasis in papillary thyroid cancer was constructed using CDR3 differences observed across clinicopathological groups. TCRdb re-called clones from the PCR reads using MiXCR. The V and J calls shown here were made by TCRdb, not taken from the authors' results. This table holds 20,000 to 25,000 clones, around 20% found once. The source is a male donor with papillary thyroid cancer or a benign thyroid nodule (not recorded which). Some clones in this sample may be carry-over from other donors' samples. Sequencing input: blood. The chain joins TRBV14 to TRBJ2-1, with D possibly TRBD2 on 7 matching bases. The CDR3 nucleotides are TGTGCCAGCAGCCAAGTGCAGACTAGCTGTCGTGGGGGCTCCTACAATGAACAGTTCTTC. This codes for CASSQVQTSCRGGSYNEQFF.